Listed below are T cell receptor beta chains from one sample, sequenced in a study of identifying expanded T cells in peripheral blood. Measured with immunoSEQ multiplex PCR; TCRdb has only the in-frame clones, and not every one. The sample includes 120,000 or so clones, around 84% seen only once; the top ten take roughly 3.3%. The sample taken for sequencing was blood. These receptors were collected from a person between 18 and 75 years old in good health. Both conserved end residues are part of each CDR3. The D gene is left open where the match is weak. Only some rows state a clone size, as once, few, many or a class for expanded clones.

J: TRBJ1-1; size: -; V: TRBV9; D: -; CDR3: CASSVSGTTNTEAFF; DNA: TGTGCCAGCAGCGTTTCCGGGACGACGAACACTGAAGCTTTCTTT
J: TRBJ2-5; size: -; V: TRBV7-2; D: TRBD2; CDR3: CASSLNRLAGGETQYF; DNA: TGTGCCAGCAGCTTAAATAGACTAGCGGGGGGAGAGACCCAGTACTTC
J: TRBJ1-6; size: few; V: TRBV4-3; D: -; CDR3: CASSHVQEASSPLHF; DNA: TGCGCCAGCAGCCATGTCCAGGAGGCTAGTTCACCCCTCCACTTT
J: TRBJ2-2; size: -; V: TRBV6-5; D: -; CDR3: CASSYSLGLDTGELFF; DNA: TGTGCCAGCAGTTACTCTCTAGGGCTCGACACCGGGGAGCTGTTTTTT
J: TRBJ1-2; size: -; V: TRBV6-5; D: -; CDR3: CASSYSGTPYGYTF; DNA: TGTGCCAGCAGTTACTCCGGCACACCCTATGGCTACACCTTC
J: TRBJ1-4; size: -; V: TRBV9; D: -; CDR3: CASSVEVYSNEKLFF; DNA: TGTGCCAGCAGCGTAGAGGTCTACAGTAATGAAAAACTGTTTTTT
J: TRBJ2-3; size: -; V: TRBV15; D: -; CDR3: CATRQSGTNISDTQYF; DNA: TGTGCCACCAGACAATCCGGGACAAATATATCAGATACGCAGTATTTT
J: TRBJ2-1; size: -; V: TRBV7-9; D: -; CDR3: CASSPGLLPGIF; DNA: TGTGCCAGCAGCCCCGGACTTTTGCCAGGGATCTTC
J: TRBJ2-2; size: -; V: TRBV18; D: -; CDR3: CASSPGQLGTGELFF; DNA: TGTGCCAGCTCACCCGGACAACTGGGCACCGGGGAGCTGTTTTTT
J: TRBJ2-2; size: -; V: TRBV19; D: -; CDR3: CASTIGRGELFF; DNA: TGTGCCAGTACCATTGGGCGCGGGGAGCTGTTTTTT
J: TRBJ1-1; size: -; V: TRBV18; D: -; CDR3: CASSPPRTGPGAFF; DNA: TGTGCCAGCTCACCACCGCGGACGGGTCCGGGAGCTTTCTTT
J: TRBJ2-4; size: -; V: TRBV5-1; D: -; CDR3: CASSASPGYGNIQYF; DNA: TGCGCCAGCAGCGCAAGCCCCGGGTACGGAAACATTCAGTACTTC
J: TRBJ1-5; size: -; V: TRBV5-5; D: -; CDR3: CASSLGGNSNQPQHF; DNA: TGTGCCAGCAGCTTGGGCGGGAATAGCAATCAGCCCCAGCATTTT
J: TRBJ1-2; size: once; V: TRBV5-4; D: -; CDR3: CASSFHRSDGYTF; DNA: TGTGCCAGCAGCTTTCACAGGTCCGATGGCTACACCTTC
J: TRBJ1-2; size: -; V: TRBV2; D: -; CDR3: CASRQTGPYYGYTF; DNA: TGTGCCAGCAGGCAGACAGGACCTTACTATGGCTACACCTTC
J: TRBJ1-6; size: once; V: TRBV6-5; D: -; CDR3: CASSYSGSDNSPLHF; DNA: TGTGCCAGCAGTTACTCAGGAAGTGATAATTCACCCCTCCACTTT
J: TRBJ2-1; size: once; V: TRBV27; D: TRBD1; CDR3: CASSYRGRGNEQFF; DNA: TGTGCCAGCAGTTACAGGGGGCGAGGGAATGAGCAGTTCTTC
J: TRBJ1-2; size: once; V: TRBV10-1; D: -; CDR3: CAYSMTFGYTF; DNA: TGCGCTTACTCCATGACCTTTGGCTACACCTTC
J: TRBJ1-3; size: -; V: TRBV19; D: -; CDR3: CASSIAVAAGNTIYF; DNA: TGTGCCAGTAGTATAGCGGTAGCGGCTGGAAACACCATATATTTT
J: TRBJ1-1; size: -; V: TRBV7-9; D: -; CDR3: CASSLSTGRAEAFF; DNA: TGTGCCAGCAGCTTATCAACAGGGCGCGCTGAAGCTTTCTTT
J: TRBJ1-6; size: -; V: TRBV27; D: -; CDR3: CASSVTRPALNSPLHF; DNA: TGTGCCAGCAGTGTGACGCGCCCGGCCCTAAATTCACCCCTCCACTTT
J: TRBJ2-7; size: once; V: TRBV6-1; D: -; CDR3: CASNFKRDKYYEQYF; DNA: TGTGCCAGCAACTTTAAAAGGGACAAATACTACGAGCAGTACTTC
J: TRBJ2-5; size: -; V: TRBV6-5; D: -; CDR3: CASSYGETQYF; DNA: TGTGCCAGCAGTTACGGAGAGACCCAGTACTTC
J: TRBJ2-2; size: -; V: TRBV13; D: -; CDR3: CASSPGVSNTGELFF; DNA: TGTGCCAGCAGCCCAGGGGTTTCGAACACCGGGGAGCTGTTTTTT
J: TRBJ2-6; size: -; V: TRBV27; D: -; CDR3: CASSLVHRSSGANVLTF; DNA: TGTGCCAGCAGTTTGGTCCACAGGAGCTCTGGGGCCAACGTCCTGACTTTC
J: TRBJ2-7; size: -; V: TRBV10-3; D: TRBD2; CDR3: CAISGTSGGASSYEQYF; DNA: TGTGCCATCAGCGGGACTAGCGGGGGGGCAAGCTCCTACGAGCAGTACTTC
J: TRBJ1-4; size: -; V: TRBV14; D: -; CDR3: CASSQGLDGANEKLFF; DNA: TGTGCCAGCAGCCAAGGCTTGGACGGGGCCAATGAAAAACTGTTTTTT
J: TRBJ2-5; size: -; V: TRBV19; D: TRBD1; CDR3: CASTGTGRETQYF; DNA: TGTGCCAGTACGGGGACAGGGAGGGAGACCCAGTACTTC
J: TRBJ2-3; size: once; V: TRBV19; D: -; CDR3: CASSSGGNTQYF; DNA: TGTGCCAGTAGTTCGGGCGGTAATACGCAGTATTTT
J: TRBJ2-7; size: -; V: TRBV12-5; D: TRBD1; CDR3: CASGFALEGQGAYEQYF; DNA: TGTGCTAGTGGTTTCGCCCTAGAGGGACAGGGGGCTTACGAGCAGTACTTC
J: TRBJ2-1; size: -; V: TRBV7-2; D: TRBD1; CDR3: CASTRDSLYREQFF; DNA: TGTGCCAGCACCCGGGACAGCCTCTACAGGGAGCAGTTCTTC
J: TRBJ2-3; size: few; V: TRBV25-1; D: TRBD2; CDR3: CASSEEGGGTDTQYF; DNA: TGTGCCAGCAGTGAAGAGGGAGGGGGCACAGATACGCAGTATTTT
J: TRBJ1-3; size: few; V: TRBV7-2; D: -; CDR3: CASSPQRAGNTIYF; DNA: TGTGCCAGCAGCCCCCAAAGGGCTGGAAACACCATATATTTT
J: TRBJ1-5; size: once; V: TRBV15; D: -; CDR3: CATSGGRGALNQPQHF; DNA: TGTGCCACCAGCGGGGGGCGGGGGGCCCTAAATCAGCCCCAGCATTTT
J: TRBJ1-6; size: -; V: TRBV6-6; D: -; CDR3: CASSYFTAENSPLHF; DNA: TGTGCCAGCAGTTATTTTACAGCAGAGAATTCACCCCTCCACTTT
J: TRBJ1-4; size: -; V: TRBV7-9; D: -; CDR3: CASSSARIRWPATNEKLFF; DNA: TGTGCCAGCAGCTCAGCCCGTATTCGATGGCCTGCAACTAATGAAAAACTGTTTTTT
J: TRBJ1-5; size: once; V: TRBV5-6; D: -; CDR3: CASSSFRGEGNQPQHF; DNA: TGTGCCAGCAGCTCATTCAGGGGAGAGGGCAATCAGCCCCAGCATTTT
J: TRBJ2-2; size: -; V: TRBV11-2; D: -; CDR3: CASSLITIPTGELFF; DNA: TGTGCCAGCAGCTTAATTACTATTCCAACCGGGGAGCTGTTTTTT
J: TRBJ2-1; size: -; V: TRBV15; D: -; CDR3: CATSPRMGTRGDEQFF; DNA: TGTGCCACCAGCCCCCGGATGGGAACCCGAGGCGATGAGCAGTTCTTC
J: TRBJ2-1; size: -; V: TRBV6-6; D: TRBD2; CDR3: CASSDSLAGGNEQFF; DNA: TGTGCCAGCAGTGACTCACTAGCGGGGGGCAATGAGCAGTTCTTC
J: TRBJ2-7; size: -; V: TRBV5-1; D: -; CDR3: CASSLVVGEEQYF; DNA: TGCGCCAGCAGCTTGGTGGTAGGGGAAGAGCAGTACTTC
J: TRBJ2-5; size: -; V: TRBV11-3; D: TRBD1; CDR3: CASSPRTGLDQETQYF; DNA: TGTGCCAGCAGCCCACGGACAGGGCTGGATCAAGAGACCCAGTACTTC
J: TRBJ1-4; size: -; V: TRBV6-6; D: -; CDR3: CASTASEEKLFF; DNA: TGTGCCAGCACGGCCTCGGAGGAGAAACTGTTTTTT
J: TRBJ2-5; size: -; V: TRBV2; D: -; CDR3: CASSIRGRETQYF; DNA: TGTGCCAGCAGTATCAGGGGAAGGGAGACCCAGTACTTC
J: TRBJ1-1; size: -; V: TRBV19; D: TRBD1; CDR3: CASSRAVGQLNTEAFF; DNA: TGTGCCAGTAGTAGGGCTGTGGGACAGCTGAACACTGAAGCTTTCTTT
J: TRBJ2-5; size: -; V: TRBV11-3; D: -; CDR3: CASSYTETQYF; DNA: TGTGCCAGCAGCTATACCGAGACCCAGTACTTC
J: TRBJ1-2; size: -; V: TRBV6-6; D: TRBD1; CDR3: CASSYSTGTALYTF; DNA: TGTGCCAGCAGTTACAGTACCGGGACAGCCCTTTACACCTTC
J: TRBJ1-2; size: -; V: TRBV5-4; D: -; CDR3: CASSSQGQYGYTF; DNA: TGTGCCAGCAGCTCTCAGGGTCAATATGGCTACACCTTC
J: TRBJ1-4; size: -; V: TRBV6-1; D: -; CDR3: CASSEQINNEKLFF; DNA: TGTGCCAGCAGTGAACAAATCAATAATGAAAAACTGTTTTTT
J: TRBJ1-1; size: -; V: TRBV27; D: -; CDR3: CASSQSRDTEAFF; DNA: TGTGCCAGCAGTCAGAGTCGGGACACTGAAGCTTTCTTT
J: TRBJ1-1; size: -; V: TRBV19; D: TRBD1; CDR3: CASSGDSLSNTEAFF; DNA: TGTGCCAGTAGCGGGGACAGCTTATCGAACACTGAAGCTTTCTTT